This TCR beta chain was documented in a study of PD-L1 blockade in urothelial cancer. Overall study context: Atezolizumab therapy began for patients in about 2014, dosed at 1,200 mg intravenously every 3 weeks. Blood gave a median around 150,000 T cells.

CDR1 is SQVTM, CDR2 ANQGSEA, per germline. The CDR3 runs 14 residues. V was cut by 7 bases and J by 0 bases, with 13 bases left in between. Regarding the study as a whole: In blood sampled pretreatment, TCR clonality below the median predicted better survival.

Details on this clone: What it recognizes is unknown.

Clones were read by immunoSEQ multiplex PCR, and TCRdb kept only the in-frame ones, dropping some. The sample holds some 49,000 clones, approximately 90% seen once. Locally advanced or metastatic urothelial carcinoma affected the patients. The material was PBMCs, obtained around atezolizumab (anti-PD-L1) treatment. The clonotype originates from a man aged 55 to 70 with urothelial cancer. V and J are TRBV29-1 and TRBJ1-5; D possibly corresponds to TRBD1 (6 bases). The CDR3: CSALTGYSNQPQHF. Written as DNA, the CDR3 is TGCAGCGCCCTTACAGGGTATAGCAATCAGCCCCAGCATTTT.